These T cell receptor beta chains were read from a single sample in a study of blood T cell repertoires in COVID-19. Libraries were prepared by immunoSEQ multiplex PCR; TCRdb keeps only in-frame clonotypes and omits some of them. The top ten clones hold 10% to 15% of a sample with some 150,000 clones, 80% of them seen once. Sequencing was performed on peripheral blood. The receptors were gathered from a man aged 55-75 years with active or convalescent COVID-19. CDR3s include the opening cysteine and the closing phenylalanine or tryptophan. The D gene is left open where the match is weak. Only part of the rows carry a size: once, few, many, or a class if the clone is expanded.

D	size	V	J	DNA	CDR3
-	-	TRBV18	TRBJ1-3	TGTGCCAGCTCACCCTCGACAGACCTCTCTGGAAACACCATATATTTT	CASSPSTDLSGNTIYF
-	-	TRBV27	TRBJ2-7	TGTGCCAGCAGTTTATTTACGGGGGTCGAGCAGTACTTC	CASSLFTGVEQYF
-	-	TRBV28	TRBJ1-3	TGTGCCAGCAGTTTAATGGGACAACGAAACACCATATATTTT	CASSLMGQRNTIYF
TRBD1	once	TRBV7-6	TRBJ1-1	TGTGCCAGCAGCCTGGGACAGGCCTCATTCGAAGCTTTCTTT	CASSLGQASFEAFF
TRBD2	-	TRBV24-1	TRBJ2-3	TGTGCCACCAGTGACCACCCCCTTAGCGGGAGAGGTGGAGATACGCAGTATTTT	CATSDHPLSGRGGDTQYF
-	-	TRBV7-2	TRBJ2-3	TGTGCCAGCAGCTTTAATATGGCGGGATACACAGATACGCAGTATTTT	CASSFNMAGYTDTQYF
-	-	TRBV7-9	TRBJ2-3	TGTGCCAGCAGCCCCCGAGACAGGTACACAGATACGCAGTATTTT	CASSPRDRYTDTQYF
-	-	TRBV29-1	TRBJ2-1	TGCAGCGTTGAAGAACCCTCAGGTTCCTACAATGAGCAGTTCTTC	CSVEEPSGSYNEQFF
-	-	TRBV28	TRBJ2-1	TGTGCCAGCAGTCAAGCTCTAGTGGATAATGAGCAGTTCTTC	CASSQALVDNEQFF
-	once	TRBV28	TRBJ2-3	TGTGCCAGCAGTTCTACCTATAGAGATACGCAGTATTTT	CASSSTYRDTQYF
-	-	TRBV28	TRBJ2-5	TGTGCCAGCAGCCTACAAGAGACCCAGTACTTC	CASSLQETQYF
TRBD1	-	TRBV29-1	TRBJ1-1	TGCAGCGTTGGCTGGACAGGGGACACTGAAGCTTTCTTT	CSVGWTGDTEAFF
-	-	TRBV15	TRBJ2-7	TGTGCCACCAGCGGACCCCAACTGGGGGCAGGTTACGAGCAGTACTTC	CATSGPQLGAGYEQYF
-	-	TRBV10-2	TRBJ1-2	TGCGCCAGCAGTGAGTCGAACAGGGTGGGCGGCTACACCTTC	CASSESNRVGGYTF
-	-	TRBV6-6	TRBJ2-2	TGTGCCAGCAGGCAGGGTGGTCTCGGCGGGGAGCTGTTTTTT	CASRQGGLGGELFF
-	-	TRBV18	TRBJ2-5	TGTGCCAGCTCACCACCGGTGCGGGGCGGAGAGACCCAGTACTTC	CASSPPVRGGETQYF
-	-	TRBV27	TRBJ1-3	TGTGCCAGCAGTTTACAGGGGCCGGGAAACACCATATATTTT	CASSLQGPGNTIYF
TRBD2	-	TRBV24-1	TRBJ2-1	TGTGCCACCAGTGAGGCGGGAGCTTACAATGAGCAGTTCTTC	CATSEAGAYNEQFF
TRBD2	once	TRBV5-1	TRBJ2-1	TGCGCCAGCAGCTTGGTATCGGGAGGGCCCCATGAGCAGTTCTTC	CASSLVSGGPHEQFF
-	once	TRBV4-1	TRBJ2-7	TGCGCCAGCAGCCAAGGGCAGGGATACTACGAGCAGTACTTC	CASSQGQGYYEQYF
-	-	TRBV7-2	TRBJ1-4	TGTGCCAGCAGCTGGGGGGGTCCTAATGAAAAACTGTTTTTT	CASSWGGPNEKLFF
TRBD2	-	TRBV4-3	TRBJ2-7	TGCGCCAGCAGCCAAGATTGGACTAGCGGAACATCCTACGAGCAGTACTTC	CASSQDWTSGTSYEQYF